In this sample, the clone carrying this TCR beta chain turned up a few times. Its specificity is unknown. This record belongs to a study of cytomegalovirus exposure and HLA in healthy donors. PCR used 60 Vbeta primers and 13 Jbeta primers. Measured with immunoSEQ multiplex PCR; TCRdb has only the in-frame clones, and not every one. The sample lists 130,000 or so clones; roughly 70% were seen once. Whole-study findings and limits: An analysis that came later showed most CMV-associated TCR beta chains appearing HLA-restricted. One later analysis reportedly identified an Asian-associated ancestry cluster that showed fewer N-insertions than the approximately 700-donor mean.

Trimming cost V 3 bases and J 6 bases, with 9 bases left between them. The CDR3 sequence is 12 residues long. The germline V gene has CDR1 SQVTM and CDR2 ANQGSEA. Specimen: PBMCs. The rearrangement uses TRBV29-1 and TRBJ2-1; D uncertain. The origin of this receptor is a woman aged 35 to 49 in good health and CMV-seropositive. The CDR3 region has the DNA TGCAGCGTTGAGGGCCCAGGCAATGAGCAGTTCTTC. Its protein product is CSVEGPGNEQFF.